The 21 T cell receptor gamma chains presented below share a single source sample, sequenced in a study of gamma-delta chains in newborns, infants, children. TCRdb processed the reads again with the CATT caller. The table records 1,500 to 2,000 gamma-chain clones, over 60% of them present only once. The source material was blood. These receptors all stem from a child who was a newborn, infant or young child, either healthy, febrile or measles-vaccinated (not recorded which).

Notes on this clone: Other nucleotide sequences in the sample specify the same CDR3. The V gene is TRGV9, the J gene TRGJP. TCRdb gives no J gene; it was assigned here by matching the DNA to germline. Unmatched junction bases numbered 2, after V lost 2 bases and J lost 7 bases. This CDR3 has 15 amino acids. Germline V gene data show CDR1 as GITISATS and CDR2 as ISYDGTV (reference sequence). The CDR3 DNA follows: TGTGCCTTGTGGGAGGCGGAGTTGGGCAAAAAAATCAAGGTATTT. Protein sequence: CALWEAELGKKIKVF.

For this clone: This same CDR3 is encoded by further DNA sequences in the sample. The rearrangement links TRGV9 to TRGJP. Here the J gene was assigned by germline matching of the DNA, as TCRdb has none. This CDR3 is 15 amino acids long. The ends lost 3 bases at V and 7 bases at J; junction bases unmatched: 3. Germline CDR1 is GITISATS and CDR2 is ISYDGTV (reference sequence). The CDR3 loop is CALWESELGKKIKVF. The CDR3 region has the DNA TGTGCCTTGTGGGAGTCGGAGTTGGGCAAAAAAATCAAGGTATTT.

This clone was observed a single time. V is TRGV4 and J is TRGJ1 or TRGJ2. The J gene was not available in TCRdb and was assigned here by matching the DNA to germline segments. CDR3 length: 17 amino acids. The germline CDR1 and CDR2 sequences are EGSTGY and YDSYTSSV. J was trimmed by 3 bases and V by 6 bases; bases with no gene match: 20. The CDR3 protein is CATWPHHDVCSYYKKLF. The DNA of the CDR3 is TGTGCCACCTGGCCACACCACGATGTCTGCTCTTATTATAAGAAACTCTTT.

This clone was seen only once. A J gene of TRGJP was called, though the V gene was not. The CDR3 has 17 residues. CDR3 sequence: CALWDAWRELGKKIKVF. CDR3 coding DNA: TGTGCCTTGTGGGACGCCTGGCGAGAGTTGGGCAAAAAAATCAAGGTATTT.

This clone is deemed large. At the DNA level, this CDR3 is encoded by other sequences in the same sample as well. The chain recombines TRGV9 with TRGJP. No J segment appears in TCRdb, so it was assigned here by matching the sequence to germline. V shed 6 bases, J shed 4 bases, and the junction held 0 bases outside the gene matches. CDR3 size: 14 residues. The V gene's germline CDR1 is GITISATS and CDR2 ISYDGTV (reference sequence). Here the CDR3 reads CALWQELGKKIKVF. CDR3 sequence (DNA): TGTGCCTTGTGGCAAGAGTTGGGCAAAAAAATCAAGGTATTT.

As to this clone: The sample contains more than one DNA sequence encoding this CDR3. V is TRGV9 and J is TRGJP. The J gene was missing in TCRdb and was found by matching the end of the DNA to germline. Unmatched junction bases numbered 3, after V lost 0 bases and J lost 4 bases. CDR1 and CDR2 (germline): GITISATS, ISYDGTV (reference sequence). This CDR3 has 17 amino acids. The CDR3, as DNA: TGTGCCTTGTGGGAGGTGCCCCAAGAGTTGGGCAAAAAAATCAAGGTATTT. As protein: CALWEVPQELGKKIKVF.

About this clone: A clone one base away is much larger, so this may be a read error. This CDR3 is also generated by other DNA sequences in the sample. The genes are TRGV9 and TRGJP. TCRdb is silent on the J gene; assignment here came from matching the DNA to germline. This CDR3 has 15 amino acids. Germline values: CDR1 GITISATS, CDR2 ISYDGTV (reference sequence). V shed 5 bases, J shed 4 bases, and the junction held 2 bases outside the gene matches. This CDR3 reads CALWGQELGKKIKVF. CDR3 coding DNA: TGTGCCTTGTGGGGTCAAGAGTTGGGCAAAAAAATCAAGGTATTT.

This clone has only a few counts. CDR3 DNA: TGTGCCTTGTGGGAGGTGCTTCATAAGAAACTCTTT. Encoded protein: CALWEVLHKKLF. This sequence joins TRGV9 and TRGJ1 or TRGJ2. No J gene was available from TCRdb, and it was assigned here by a germline match of the DNA. Unmatched junction bases numbered 4, after V lost 0 bases and J lost 8 bases. Germline V CDR1 and CDR2: GITISATS, ISYDGTV (reference sequence). CDR3 length: 12 residues.

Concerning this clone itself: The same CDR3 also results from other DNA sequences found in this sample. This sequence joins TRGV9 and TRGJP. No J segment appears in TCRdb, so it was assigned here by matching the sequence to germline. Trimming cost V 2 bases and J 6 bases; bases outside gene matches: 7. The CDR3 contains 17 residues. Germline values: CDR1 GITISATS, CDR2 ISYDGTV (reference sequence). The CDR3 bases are TGTGCCTTGTGGGAGGCTAAAGGAGAGTTGGGCAAAAAAATCAAGGTATTT. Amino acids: CALWEAKGELGKKIKVF.

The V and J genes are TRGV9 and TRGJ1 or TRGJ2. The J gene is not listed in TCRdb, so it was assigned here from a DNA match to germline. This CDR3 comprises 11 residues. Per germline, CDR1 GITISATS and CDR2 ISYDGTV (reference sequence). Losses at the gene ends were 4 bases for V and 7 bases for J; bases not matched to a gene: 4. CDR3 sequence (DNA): TGTGCCTTGTGGGAAGACTATAAGAAACTCTTT. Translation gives CALWEDYKKLF.

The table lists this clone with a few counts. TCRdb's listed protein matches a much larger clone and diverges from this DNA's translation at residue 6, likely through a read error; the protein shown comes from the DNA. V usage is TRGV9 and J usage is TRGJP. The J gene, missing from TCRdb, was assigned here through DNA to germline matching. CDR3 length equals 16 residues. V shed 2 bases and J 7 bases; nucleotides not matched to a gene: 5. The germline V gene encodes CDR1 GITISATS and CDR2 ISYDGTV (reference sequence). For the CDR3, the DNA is TGTGCCTTGTGGGAGGAGGGGGAGTTGGGCAAAAAAATCAAGGTATTT. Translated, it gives CALWEEGELGKKIKVF.

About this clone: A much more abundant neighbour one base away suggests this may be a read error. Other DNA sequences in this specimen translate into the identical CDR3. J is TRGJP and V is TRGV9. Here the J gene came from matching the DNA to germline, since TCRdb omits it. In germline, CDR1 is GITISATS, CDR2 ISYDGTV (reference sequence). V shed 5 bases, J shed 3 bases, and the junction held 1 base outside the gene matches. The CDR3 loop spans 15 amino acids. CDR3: CALWAQELGKKIKVF. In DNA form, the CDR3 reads TGTGCCTTGTGGGCGCAAGAGTTGGGCAAAAAAATCAAGGTATTT.

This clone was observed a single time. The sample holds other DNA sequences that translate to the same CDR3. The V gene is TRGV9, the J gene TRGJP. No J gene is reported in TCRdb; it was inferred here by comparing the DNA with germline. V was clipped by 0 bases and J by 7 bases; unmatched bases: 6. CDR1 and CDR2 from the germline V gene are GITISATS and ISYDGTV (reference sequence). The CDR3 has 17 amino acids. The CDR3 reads CALWEVPGELGKKIKVF. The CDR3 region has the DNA TGTGCCTTGTGGGAGGTGCCAGGGGAGTTGGGCAAAAAAATCAAGGTATTT.

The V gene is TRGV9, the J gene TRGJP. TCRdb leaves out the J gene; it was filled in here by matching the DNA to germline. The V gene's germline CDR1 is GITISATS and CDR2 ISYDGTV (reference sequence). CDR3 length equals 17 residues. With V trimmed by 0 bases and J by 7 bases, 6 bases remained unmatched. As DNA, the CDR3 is TGTGCCTTGTGGGAGGTGCCGTGGGAGTTGGGCAAAAAAATCAAGGTATTT. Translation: CALWEVPWELGKKIKVF.

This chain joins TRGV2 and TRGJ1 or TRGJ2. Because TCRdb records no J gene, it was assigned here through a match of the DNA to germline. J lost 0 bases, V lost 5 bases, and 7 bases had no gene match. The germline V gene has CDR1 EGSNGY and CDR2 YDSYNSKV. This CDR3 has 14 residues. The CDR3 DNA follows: TGTGCCACCTGGGGCGGTTCGAATTATTATAAGAAACTCTTT. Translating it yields CATWGGSNYYKKLF.

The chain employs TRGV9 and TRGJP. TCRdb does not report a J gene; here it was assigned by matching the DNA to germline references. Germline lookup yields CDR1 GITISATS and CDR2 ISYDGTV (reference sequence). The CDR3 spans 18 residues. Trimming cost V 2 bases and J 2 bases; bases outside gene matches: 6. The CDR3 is CALWEANRQELGKKIKVF. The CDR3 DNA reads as TGTGCCTTGTGGGAGGCGAACAGGCAAGAGTTGGGCAAAAAAATCAAGGTATTT.

As DNA, the CDR3 is TGTGCCTTGTGGGAGGGGAAATTCAAGTTGGGCAAAAAAATCAAGGTATTT. Residues: CALWEGKFKLGKKIKVF. The chain employs TRGV9 and TRGJP. TCRdb lists no J gene, so it was determined here by aligning the DNA to germline. This CDR3 has 17 residues. Trimming took 2 bases from V and 8 from J; bases not matched to a gene: 9. Germline V gives CDR1 GITISATS, CDR2 ISYDGTV (reference sequence).

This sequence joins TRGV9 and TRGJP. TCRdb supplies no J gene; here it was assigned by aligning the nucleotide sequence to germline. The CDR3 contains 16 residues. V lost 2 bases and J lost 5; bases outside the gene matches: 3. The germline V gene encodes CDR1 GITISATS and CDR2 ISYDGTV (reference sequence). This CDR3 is CALWEGKELGKKIKVF. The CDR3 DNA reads TGTGCCTTGTGGGAGGGAAAAGAGTTGGGCAAAAAAATCAAGGTATTT.

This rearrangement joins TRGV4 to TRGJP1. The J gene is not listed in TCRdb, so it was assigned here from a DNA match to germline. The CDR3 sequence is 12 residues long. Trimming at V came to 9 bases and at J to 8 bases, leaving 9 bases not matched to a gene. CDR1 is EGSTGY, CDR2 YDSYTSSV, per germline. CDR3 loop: CATPRFGWFKIF. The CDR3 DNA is TGTGCCACCCCTCGATTCGGTTGGTTCAAGATATTT.

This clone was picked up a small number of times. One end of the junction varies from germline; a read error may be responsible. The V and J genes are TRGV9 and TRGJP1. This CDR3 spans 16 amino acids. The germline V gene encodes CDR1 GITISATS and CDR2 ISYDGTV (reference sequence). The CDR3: CALWEGSHTTGRFKIF. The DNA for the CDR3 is TGTGCCTTGTGGGAGGGCTCCCATACCACTGGTCGGTTCAAGATATTT.

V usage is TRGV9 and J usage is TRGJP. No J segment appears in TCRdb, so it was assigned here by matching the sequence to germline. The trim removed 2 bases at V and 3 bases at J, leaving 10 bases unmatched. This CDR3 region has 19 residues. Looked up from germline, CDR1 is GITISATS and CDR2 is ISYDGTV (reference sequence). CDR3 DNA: TGTGCCTTGTGGGAGGCGCCTCCTTCGCAAGAGTTGGGCAAAAAAATCAAGGTATTT. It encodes CALWEAPPSQELGKKIKVF.